This T cell receptor beta chain originates from a study of cytomegalovirus exposure and HLA in healthy donors. Notes on the study in general: Presence/absence results assume similar sequencing depth per donor, which may not hold. What a later analysis showed was that several of the most significant clusters appeared linked to common viral pathogens.

Both 60 Vbeta primers and 13 Jbeta primers went into the PCR. The authors' processing: The authors later counted around 80 million unique TCR beta chains, roughly 10 million of them shared. Only in-frame clones appear in the TCRdb table, and some are missing; sequencing was by immunoSEQ multiplex PCR. The V and J calls and the clone size are those of that table, but D and trimming were determined from the DNA. Of some 150,000 clones listed, roughly 76% were seen once; the top ten hold about 1.6%. CDR1 and CDR2 (germline): SEHNR, FQNEAQ (reference sequence). This CDR3 has 17 residues. Trimming cost V 7 bases and J 5 bases; bases outside gene matches: 15. Healthy donors of bone marrow made up the group. About this clone: What it recognizes is unknown.

Material for sequencing was PBMCs. The TCR originated in a female donor in good health and CMV-seronegative. V usage is TRBV7-9 and J usage is TRBJ2-2; 8 bases agree with TRBD1. The CDR3 loop is CASTQVSRTGYTGELFF. The CDR3 DNA reads TGTGCCAGCACCCAAGTGTCTCGGACAGGGTATACCGGGGAGCTGTTTTTT.